This entry describes one T cell receptor (beta chain). Its antigen remains unknown. Deletions cut 0 bases from V and 0 bases from J, with 6 bases between. CDR3 length equals 16 residues. CDR1 and CDR2 (germline): SEHNR, FQNEAQ (reference sequence). Researchers defined stable Graves' hyperthyroidism as no ophthalmopathy progression within 18 months. The source material, RNA transcripts, was used to amplify TCR beta CDR3 regions. Using the HTBI primer set, a first-round RT-PCR was run on the TCR CDR3. TCRdb used MiXCR to reprocess the multiplex PCR reads, holding one entry per CDR3 protein. This sample has hundreds of thousands of distinct CDR3 sequences, with 38% found just once. The data belong to a study of T cells in Graves' hyperthyroidism and ophthalmopathy. Background on the study: Peripheral blood collection took place at initial diagnosis, before any treatment.

Study-wide results and limits: In blood, most of the thyroid clonotypes expanded above 0.001 were also present. Before onset, by a median of approximately 6.8 months, the model predicted ophthalmopathy.

Specimen: blood. The receptor's source is a man younger than 35 with Graves' hyperthyroidism. The J gene is TRBJ1-6, the V gene TRBV7-9, with a possible D match to TRBD1 (5 bases). The chain's CDR3 is CASSLAGTSYNSPLHF. CDR3 DNA: TGTGCCAGCAGCTTAGCGGGGACCTCCTATAATTCACCCCTCCACTTT. Complete variable domain (other parts from reference TRBV7-9 and TRBJ1-6): DTGVSQNPRHKITKRGQNVTFRCDPISEHNRLYWYRQTLGQGPEFLTYFQNEAQLEKSRLLSDRFSAERPKGSFSTLEIQRTEQGDSAMYLCASSLAGTSYNSPLHFGNGTRLTVT.